This T cell receptor (beta chain) was captured in a study of control samples from healthy donors and cancer patients. The V and J ends lost 2 bases and 5 bases respectively, with 7 bases between them. Germline V lookup: CDR1 MNHEY, CDR2 SMNVEV (reference sequence). CDR3 length equals 13 residues. The data were produced by immunoSEQ multiplex PCR, yet TCRdb's version contains in-frame clones alone and is incomplete. In the table there are 120,000 to 150,000 clones, more than 90% of which are singletons. The V gene is TRBV27, the J gene TRBJ2-1, with unresolved D. The TCR originated in a young man in good health. Sequences were obtained from blood. This CDR3 is CASSLTENNEQFF. The CDR3 nucleotides read TGTGCCAGCAGTTTAACAGAGAACAATGAGCAGTTCTTC.